Shown below are 29 T cell receptor beta chains from a single sample sequenced in a study of cytomegalovirus exposure and HLA in healthy donors. PCR primers comprised 60 Vbeta and 13 Jbeta primers. Sequencing used immunoSEQ multiplex PCR; TCRdb keeps in-frame clones, though not all of them. The data show hundreds of thousands of clones, with 60% to 80% seen just once and about 1.9% held by the top ten. The sequenced material came from PBMCs. The receptors were sampled from a woman under 40 in good health and CMV-seronegative.

This chain uses TRBV5-6 with TRBJ2-7; D possibly corresponds to TRBD2 (6 bases). CDR1 SGHDT and CDR2 YYEEEE come from the germline V gene. Deletions cut 0 bases from V and 0 bases from J, with 13 bases between. The CDR3 consists of 16 residues. The CDR3 reads CASSLAVGGNSYEQYF. The CDR3, as DNA: TGTGCCAGCAGCTTGGCGGTCGGCGGGAACTCCTACGAGCAGTACTTC.

The chain carries TRBV9 and TRBJ1-5; D ambiguous. CDR3 size: 15 residues. Germline-derived CDR1 and CDR2 are SGDLS and YYNGEE. V was clipped by 4 bases and J by 3 bases, with 14 bases between them. The CDR3 bases are TGTGCCAGCAGCCCAGACGGGGTTAACAATCAGCCCCAGCATTTT. Protein: CASSPDGVNNQPQHF.

This sequence joins TRBV28 and TRBJ1-1, with D unresolved. Germline CDR1 and CDR2: MDHEN and SYDVKM. Trimming pared 6 bases from V and 5 bases from J, leaving 10 bases between. CDR3 size: 12 residues. The CDR3 loop is CASSALRTEAFF. Written as DNA, the CDR3 is TGTGCCAGCAGCGCCCTGAGAACTGAAGCTTTCTTT.

A few counts support this clone. This chain joins TRBV9 and TRBJ2-1, with unresolved D. Germline V gives CDR1 SGDLS, CDR2 YYNGEE. The CDR3 totals 16 residues. The V and J ends lost 3 bases and 7 bases respectively, with 20 bases between them. Here the CDR3 reads CASSERPRPEENEQFF. The CDR3 DNA reads TGTGCCAGCAGCGAGCGCCCCAGACCCGAGGAGAATGAGCAGTTCTTC.

V and J are TRBV7-3 and TRBJ1-2; perhaps TRBD1 as D (6 bases). The V end lost 5 bases, the J end lost 6 bases, and 19 bases lay between the germline ends. This CDR3 contains 15 residues. The germline V gene encodes CDR1 SGHTA and CDR2 FQGTGA. The CDR3 bases are TGTGCCAGCAGCCAAGGGGGGGCAGGAGGGGATGGCTACACCTTC. Residues: CASSQGGAGGDGYTF.

The J gene is TRBJ2-7, the V gene TRBV15; TRBD1 aligns across 7 bases. V was clipped by 0 bases and J by 2 bases; unmatched bases: 16. The CDR3 length is 19 residues. Germline V gene data show CDR1 as LNHNV and CDR2 as YYDKDF (reference sequence). This CDR3 reads CATSRDLGTVSFQAYEQYF. The CDR3 nucleotides are TGTGCCACCAGCAGAGATCTGGGGACAGTATCCTTTCAAGCCTACGAGCAGTACTTC.

This chain links TRBV5-5 with TRBJ2-3, with 8 bases identical to TRBD2. The CDR3 is 16 amino acids. The trim removed 4 bases at V and 6 bases at J, leaving 13 bases unmatched. Germline V lookup: CDR1 SGHKS, CDR2 YYEKEE (reference sequence). CDR3 region: CASSRPTPGLGDTQYF. CDR3 coding DNA: TGTGCCAGCAGCCGACCGACCCCGGGACTAGGGGATACGCAGTATTTT.

This clone was counted a few times. The rearrangement links TRBV7-9 to TRBJ2-7; a possible D gene is TRBD2 (6 bases). Trimming stripped 3 bases from V and 2 bases from J, with 11 bases between. This CDR3 has 14 residues. Germline values: CDR1 SEHNR, CDR2 FQNEAQ (reference sequence). The CDR3 DNA is TGTGCCAGCAGCTTCGGAGGGGCCGCCTACGAGCAGTACTTC. Residues: CASSFGGAAYEQYF. The full variable domain, rest sourced from reference TRBV7-9 and TRBJ2-7, is DTGVSQNPRHKITKRGQNVTFRCDPISEHNRLYWYRQTLGQGPEFLTYFQNEAQLEKSRLLSDRFSAERPKGSFSTLEIQRTEQGDSAMYLCASSFGGAAYEQYFGPGTRLTVT.

The chain is built from TRBV5-1 and TRBJ2-5; D is perhaps TRBD1 (7 bases). The assigned J gene may be wrong: the sequence end matches TRBJ2-7 better. Germline values: CDR1 SGHRS, CDR2 YFSETQ. This CDR3 contains 16 residues. The CDR3 sequence: CASSLASGGTAYEQYF. CDR3 nucleotide sequence: TGCGCCAGCAGCTTGGCCTCAGGGGGGACAGCTTACGAGCAGTACTTC.

This clone was counted only a few times. At one end, the junction sequence differs from germline, possibly due to a read error. This rearrangement joins TRBV7-9 to TRBJ2-7; 9 bases match TRBD2. Germline CDR1 SEHNR, CDR2 FQNEAQ (reference sequence). The length of the CDR3 is 16 residues. The CDR3 sequence: CSSSSSLTSGSYEQYF. The DNA of the CDR3 is TGTTCCAGCAGCTCTTCCCTGACTAGCGGCTCCTACGAGCAGTACTTC.

The chain employs TRBV6-1 and TRBJ2-5; TRBD2 is a possible D gene (6 bases). Germline V CDR1 and CDR2: MNHNS, SASEGT. Trimming stripped 6 bases from V and 4 bases from J, with 15 bases between. The CDR3 is 14 residues long. CDR3 coding DNA: TGTGCCAGCAGCCCCCAGGTGGAGGGAGAGACCCAGTACTTC. Translated, it gives CASSPQVEGETQYF.

The chain combines TRBV7-8 with TRBJ1-2; D possibly corresponds to TRBD1 (5 bases). The germline V and J ends were trimmed by 0 bases and 6 bases, with 11 bases remaining between them. Germline V gene data show CDR1 as SGHVS and CDR2 as FQNEAQ. The CDR3 extends over 14 amino acids. This CDR3 is CASSLAQGLHGYTF. Written as DNA, the CDR3 is TGTGCCAGCAGCTTAGCGCAGGGACTCCATGGCTACACCTTC.

There are a few counts of this clone. The chain employs TRBV9 and TRBJ2-2; the match to TRBD2 covers 7 bases. J was trimmed by 8 bases and V by 1 base; bases with no gene match: 5. This CDR3 region has 14 residues. Germline V gene lookup returns CDR1 SGDLS and CDR2 YYNGEE. In DNA form, the CDR3 reads TGTGCCAGCAGCGTAAATGAGCGGGGAGGGGAGCTGTTTTTT. Amino acid sequence: CASSVNERGGELFF.

The rearrangement uses TRBV18 and TRBJ1-1; D perhaps matches TRBD1 (5 bases). Trimming cost V 3 bases and J 0 bases, with 14 bases left between them. Germline-derived CDR1 and CDR2 are KGHSH and LQKENI. The CDR3 consists of 16 residues. CDR3 nucleotide sequence: TGTGCCAGCTCACCGAGGAGGGGCTCGATGAACACTGAAGCTTTCTTT. The encoded protein is CASSPRRGSMNTEAFF.

This chain links TRBV7-9 with TRBJ1-3; D remains ambiguous. CDR1 and CDR2 from the germline V gene are SEHNR and FQNEAQ (reference sequence). The CDR3 runs 15 residues. The CDR3 protein is CSSGGPIEAGNTIYF. CDR3 coding DNA: TGTTCTAGCGGCGGACCGATCGAGGCGGGAAACACCATATATTTT.

This chain uses TRBV5-1 with TRBJ2-5; the D gene is possibly TRBD2 (5 bases). Trimming removed 6 bases from V and 1 base from J, with 16 bases in between. This CDR3 is 15 amino acids long. From germline, CDR1 is SGHRS and CDR2 YFSETQ. The CDR3 bases are TGCGCCAGCACCCAAACGATCGAGGGCCAAGAGACCCAGTACTTC. Translating it yields CASTQTIEGQETQYF.

The rearrangement uses TRBV10-1 and TRBJ1-5; no clear D. From germline, CDR1 is WNHNN and CDR2 SYGVQD (reference sequence). Trimming pared 7 bases from V and 8 bases from J, leaving 15 bases between. This CDR3 contains 13 residues. In DNA form, the CDR3 reads TGCGCCAGCAACACAGTGGCCGGGAAGCCCCAGCATTTT. Translated: CASNTVAGKPQHF.

The chain couples TRBV7-6 to TRBJ2-2; 7 bases align to TRBD2. V trimming: 3 bases; J trimming: 2 bases; junction bases outside the gene matches: 12. The length of the CDR3 is 18 residues. Germline V gene sequence: CDR1 SGHVS, CDR2 FNYEAQ. The CDR3 reads CASSLLFGTGGNTGELFF. CDR3 DNA: TGTGCCAGCAGCTTGCTTTTCGGAACGGGGGGTAACACCGGGGAGCTGTTTTTT.

The genes are TRBV4-1 and TRBJ2-3; 9 nucleotides match TRBD2. CDR1 MGHRA and CDR2 YSYEKL come from the germline V gene. With 1 base clipped from V and 0 bases from J, the junction kept 8 bases outside the gene matches. The CDR3 totals 18 residues. The CDR3: CASSQVVSTSGSTDTQYF. The CDR3 DNA sequence: TGCGCCAGCAGCCAAGTCGTTTCGACTAGCGGCAGCACAGATACGCAGTATTTT.

A word on this clone: Within the sample, other DNA sequences also encode this same CDR3. The CDR3: CATSRWDRENTEAFF. CDR3 DNA sequence: TGTGCCACCAGCAGATGGGACAGGGAGAACACTGAAGCTTTCTTT. The V call is TRBV15, the J call TRBJ1-1; 9 bases agree with TRBD1. Germline-derived CDR1 and CDR2 are LNHNV and YYDKDF (reference sequence). Trimming took 2 bases from V and 1 from J; bases not matched to a gene: 2. The CDR3 totals 15 residues.

The V call is TRBV18, the J call TRBJ1-2; D is ambiguous. Trimming cost V 6 bases and J 2 bases, with 7 bases left between them. In germline, CDR1 is KGHSH, CDR2 LQKENI. The CDR3 runs 12 residues. CDR3 sequence reads: CASSPRNYGYTF. The CDR3 bases are TGTGCCAGCTCGCCCAGGAACTATGGCTACACCTTC.

Details on this clone: Its ends do not fully match the called genes, so a read error is possible. The J gene is TRBJ2-3, the V gene TRBV19; 12 bases match TRBD2. The CDR3 consists of 18 residues. Germline V CDR1 and CDR2: LNHDA, SQIVND (reference sequence). The CDR3: CATSIELAGGQSTDTQYF. CDR3 coding DNA: TGTGCCACTAGTATAGAACTAGCGGGGGGACAGAGCACAGATACGCAGTATTTT.

V and J are TRBV10-3 and TRBJ2-1, with 8 bases matching TRBD2. Germline V gives CDR1 ENHRY, CDR2 SYGVKD. J lost 0 bases, V lost 6 bases, and 10 bases had no gene match. This CDR3 comprises 17 residues. Here the CDR3 DNA reads TGTGCCATCAGGACTGAGACTAGCGCGAACTCCTACAATGAGCAGTTCTTC. Its translation: CAIRTETSANSYNEQFF.

V usage is TRBV5-1 and J usage is TRBJ1-1; D uncertain. Trimming left V 0 bases short and J 0 bases short, with 12 bases between. Germline V gene sequence: CDR1 SGHRS, CDR2 YFSETQ. The CDR3 totals 16 residues. CDR3 bases: TGCGCCAGCAGCTTGGCCTTGGAGACCATGAACACTGAAGCTTTCTTT. Its protein is CASSLALETMNTEAFF.

The chain couples TRBV30 to TRBJ2-1; 7 bases are shared with TRBD2. V was clipped by 3 bases and J by 7 bases; unmatched bases: 9. The CDR3 loop spans 14 amino acids. Germline values: CDR1 GTSNPN, CDR2 SVGIG (reference sequence). The CDR3 DNA reads as TGTGCCTGGAGCCTAGCGGCCTCCGGGAATGAGCAGTTCTTC. The encoded protein is CAWSLAASGNEQFF.

The chain is built from TRBV19 and TRBJ2-3; 7 bases agree with TRBD1. CDR1 is LNHDA, CDR2 SQIVND, per germline (reference sequence). The CDR3 contains 13 residues. V trimming: 7 bases; J trimming: 1 base; junction bases outside the gene matches: 2. CDR3 residues: CASTGTGTDTQYF. CDR3 nucleotides: TGTGCCAGTACGGGGACAGGCACAGATACGCAGTATTTT.

V usage is TRBV7-2 and J usage is TRBJ2-2; TRBD2 matches at 7 bases. This CDR3 contains 16 residues. Trimming at V came to 4 bases and at J to 6 bases, leaving 11 bases not matched to a gene. Germline loops: CDR1 SGHTA, CDR2 FQGNSA. This chain's CDR3 is CASSSPGGRDAGELFF. As DNA, the CDR3 is TGTGCCAGCAGCTCACCTGGAGGGAGGGACGCCGGGGAGCTGTTTTTT.

The sample holds a few counts of this clone. This sequence joins TRBV2 and TRBJ1-2; D is unresolved. Trimming cost V 0 bases and J 3 bases, with 5 bases left between them. From germline, CDR1 is SNHLY and CDR2 FYNNEI. The CDR3 covers 13 residues. CDR3 sequence (DNA): TGTGCCAGCAGTGAAGCCCCTTACTATGGCTACACCTTC. It specifies CASSEAPYYGYTF.

This chain links TRBV2 with TRBJ2-7; 9 bases are a match to TRBD1. The ends lost 7 bases at V and 4 bases at J; junction bases unmatched: 5. The CDR3 runs to 13 residues. CDR1 and CDR2 from the germline V gene are SNHLY and FYNNEI. CDR3: CASTGTGLYEQYF. CDR3 DNA: TGTGCCAGCACCGGGACAGGGCTGTACGAGCAGTACTTC.